This note documents a single TCR beta chain sequence. In the original workflow: The assay estimated nucleated cells by amplifying reference gene primers. Assay: immunoSEQ multiplex PCR; the TCRdb copy retains only in-frame clones and omits some. V and J calls and clone size are copied from that table; D and trimming were computed from the DNA. This sample carries a few hundred thousand clones, 75% to 85% of them seen once, and the ten largest clones take around 2.4%. The data derive from a study of blood T cell repertoires in COVID-19. Across the study: Acute and convalescent COVID-19 samples came from the United States, Italy and Spain. In each case, the material was cDNA or gDNA derived from T cells, B-cell-depleted T cells, or PBMCs.

Trimming at V came to 1 base and at J to 6 bases, leaving 3 bases not matched to a gene. Germline V gene sequence: CDR1 SGHTA, CDR2 FQGNSA. There are 16 residues in the CDR3. What was sequenced was peripheral blood. This rearrangement joins TRBV7-2 to TRBJ1-6, with 10 bases identical to TRBD1. The receptor's source is a man in his forties who had recovered from COVID-19. DNA of the CDR3: TGTGCCAGCAGCTTAGTTAGGGACAGGGGTAATTCACCCCTCCACTTT. This sequence encodes CASSLVRDRGNSPLHF.